This T cell receptor (beta chain) appears in the sequencing data of a study of T cell clonotyping in hematopoietic cell transplantation (dated by TCRdb to the early 2020s). In terms of the full investigation: Pretransplant recipient samples were obtained after cytoreduction. In the study, over a hundred blood samples were gathered from roughly 40 consecutive transplant recipients and their related donors. Recruitment of patients ran from 2015 to early 2017, and follow-up continued until late 2020 or until death. Overall study outcomes, separate from this receptor: After transplant, TCR diversity in recipients dropped, and pathologically expanded clonotypes increased progressively from day 30 to day 180. Inverse Simpson Index values from donors and from recipients before transplant predicted broader TCR repertoire diversity after transplant. Recipient repertoires showed only a small fraction of overlap with donor repertoires, and over 97% appeared de novo at the given depth. The sample size was limited, and CD4 and CD8 repertoire contributions could not be separated because cells were not sorted.

A word on this clone: Its target antigen remains unknown. There are no base qualities to consult, and no much larger clone falls within one base.

The immunoSEQ assay, a bias-controlled multiplex PCR using V- and J-specific primers, was used to amplify TCR beta CDR3 regions from genomic DNA. A proprietary barcode and Illumina adapter sequences were added to the CDR3 amplicons in a second PCR step. CDR3 libraries were sequenced on an Illumina MiSeq instrument. As for how the authors treated the data: immunoSEQ Analyzer 3.0 was used for export and quality control, with R Bioconductor and Immunarch used for downstream analyses. Repertoire metrics were calculated using only productive rearrangements within the normalized downsampled data set. In the normalized cohort, a clonotype counted as pathologically expanded if the clonotype was larger than 5 templates. The Inverse Simpson Index was used to measure repertoire diversity. To capture all clonotypes, the CMV-specificity analyses were run on the non-normalized data set. Not all clones reach the TCRdb copy of this immuneACCESS table, which keeps in-frame sequences only. Checked studies attribute under half of the gap to unresolved V genes and leave the rest unexplained. V and J calls plus clone size are reproduced from that table; the DNA served to infer D and trimming. The sample table shows about 8,300 clones, and approximately 79% are seen once. Around 31% of the sample rests with the top ten.

The CDR3 numbers 15 residues from cysteine through phenylalanine. The CDR3 DNA has 45 bases and is translated from base 1. V is clipped by 1 base and J by 0 bases, and the sequence between their germline boundaries is 9 bases long. Via the germline V gene, CDR1 is SGHTA and CDR2 FQGTGA. Reading the label with the study, this specimen's time point is: recipient sample about 28 days before transplant, after cytoreduction. Blood from recipients was drawn roughly 28 days before transplant, then again at days 30, 100 and 180 after transplant. Nuclei Lysis Solution was used to extract genomic DNA from fresh or cryopreserved unfractionated peripheral blood mononuclear cells.

Sequenced here: peripheral blood mononuclear cells, sampled before stem cell transplant. This sequence originates from a man between 60 and 70 years old with acute myeloid leukemia. Some clones in this sample may be carry-over from other donors' samples. The receptor chain draws on TRBV7-3 and TRBJ1-2, and perhaps TRBD1 as D gene, on 5 matching bases. The sequenced DNA: TGTGCCAGCAGCTTAATTGGGGGATCTAACTATGGCTACACCTTC. Its protein reads: CASSLIGGSNYGYTF.